This T cell receptor (beta chain) was profiled in a study of neoadjuvant anti-PD-1 for oral cavity cancer. The CDR3 has 18 amino acids. V shed 3 bases and J 0 bases; nucleotides not matched to a gene: 13. Germline assignment: CDR1 SGHVS and CDR2 FQNEAQ. Six replicates per PBMC sample, mostly from approximately 0.45 ug of genomic DNA. Profiling relied on immunoSEQ multiplex PCR, and the TCRdb table lists in-frame clones only, not all of them. This sample has approximately 13,000 clones, with about 74% found just once. Regarding time point: after neoadjuvant nivolumab, at surgical resection. These oral cavity squamous cell carcinomas were HPV-negative and locally advanced. Analysis of PBMCs was direct, with no culture step.

The material was PBMCs, obtained after nivolumab (anti-PD-1) treatment. The chain carries TRBV7-8 and TRBJ2-7; 8 bases line up with TRBD1. This sequence was found in a person between 40 and 79 years old with oral cavity squamous cell carcinoma. CDR3 bases: TGTGCCAGCAGCTTGCGAACCACAGGGGGTTGGAGCTCCTACGAGCAGTACTTC. Translated, it gives CASSLRTTGGWSSYEQYF.